The 31 T cell receptor beta chains below were found in one sample sequenced in a study of T cell clones after liver transplantation (dated by TCRdb to between 2017 and 2020). The library was made by the immunoSEQ multiplex PCR assay. The table was pulled from immuneACCESS by TCRdb, which kept in-frame rearrangements only. Such tables lose some clones; where checked, under half of the loss comes from unresolved V genes, and the rest has no known cause. The sample table contains approximately 100,000 clones; only one count was recorded for around 83% of them. Jointly, the top ten make up around 0.94% of the sample. Taken with the paper, the label for time point translates to: pre-transplant. The specimen comprised CD4+ T cells from blood, sampled before liver transplant. The receptor set was obtained from a human donor who received a liver transplant.

The chain joins TRBV6-1 to TRBJ1-6; 7 bases agree with TRBD1. Germline CDR1 MNHNS, CDR2 SASEGT. V dropped 2 bases and J dropped 10; count of bases not matched to a gene: 8. CDR3 length: 15 amino acids. The CDR3 DNA sequence: TGTGCCAGCAGTGAAACACAGGGGAATAGATCACCCCTCCACTTT. Translating gives CASSETQGNRSPLHF.

This clone was detected once. This chain uses TRBV19 with TRBJ1-2, with TRBD1 as a possible D gene (5 bases). The CDR3 has 15 residues. Trimming left V 6 bases short and J 1 base short, with 15 bases between. Germline lookup yields CDR1 LNHDA and CDR2 SQIVND (reference sequence). The CDR3 region is CASSPRQPDNYGYTF. The CDR3 DNA reads as TGTGCCAGTAGCCCGCGACAGCCGGATAACTATGGCTACACCTTC.

This clone was detected once. The CDR3 loop reads CASTTPGRDYEQYF. Here the CDR3 DNA reads TGTGCCAGTACCACCCCCGGGAGGGACTACGAGCAGTACTTC. This chain uses TRBV19 with TRBJ2-7; 8 nucleotides align to TRBD2. Germline values: CDR1 LNHDA, CDR2 SQIVND (reference sequence). V was pared by 7 bases and J by 3 bases, with 8 bases of the junction left unmatched. This CDR3 region has 14 residues.

The chain employs TRBV18 and TRBJ1-2, with TRBD1 matching 7 bases. V lost 0 bases to trimming and J lost 0 bases; unmatched junction nucleotides: 7. Germline assignment: CDR1 KGHSH and CDR2 LQKENI. CDR3 length: 17 residues. CDR3 loop: CASSPPRQGTANYGYTF. The DNA for the CDR3 is TGTGCCAGCTCACCACCCCGACAGGGAACAGCTAACTATGGCTACACCTTC.

This clone has just one count. The rearrangement uses TRBV2 and TRBJ2-7, with D possibly called TRBD1 or TRBD2 (5 bases each). V lost 4 bases and J lost 0, with 16 bases in between. The length of the CDR3 is 16 residues. Germline CDR1 reads SNHLY; CDR2 reads FYNNEI. The CDR3 nucleotides are TGTGCCAGCAGTGCGGGACGGCGTCTAAGCTCCTACGAGCAGTACTTC. It yields the protein CASSAGRRLSSYEQYF.

J is TRBJ2-3 and V is TRBV14; TRBD2 might be the D (7 bases). Trimming took 3 bases from V and 10 from J, leaving 14 bases between them. CDR1 SGHDN and CDR2 FVKESK come from the germline V gene. The CDR3 runs to 13 residues. CDR3 loop: CASSHAGASAQYF. In DNA form, the CDR3 reads TGTGCCAGCAGCCACGCGGGGGCCTCAGCGCAGTATTTT.

The chain combines TRBV28 with TRBJ2-2; TRBD2 aligns across 8 bases. CDR1 MDHEN and CDR2 SYDVKM come from the germline V gene. The CDR3 is 17 residues long. V trimming: 7 bases; J trimming: 6 bases; junction bases outside the gene matches: 16. The CDR3 coding sequence is TGTGCCAGCACCAGCCCGGGGGGGGCACTGTACCCCGGGGAGCTGTTTTTT. It yields the protein CASTSPGGALYPGELFF. The variable domain in full, with the rest retrieved from reference TRBV28 and TRBJ2-2, is DVKVTQSSRYLVKRTGEKVFLECVQDMDHENMFWYRQDPGLGLRLIYFSYDVKMKEKGDIPEGYSVSREKKERFSLILESASTNQTSMYLCASTSPGGALYPGELFFGEGSRLTVL.

This chain uses TRBV7-9 with TRBJ2-6; D ambiguous. Trimming cost V 2 bases and J 0 bases, with 8 bases left between them. The length of the CDR3 is 16 residues. Germline V gives CDR1 SEHNR, CDR2 FQNEAQ (reference sequence). The CDR3 loop is CASSLRAGSGANVLTF. The CDR3, as DNA: TGTGCCAGCAGCTTAAGGGCAGGCTCTGGGGCCAACGTCCTGACTTTC.

This sequence joins TRBV28 and TRBJ2-7; no clear D gene. Germline values: CDR1 MDHEN, CDR2 SYDVKM. The CDR3 spans 13 residues. V was clipped by 6 bases and J by 0 bases, with 9 bases between them. For the CDR3, the DNA is TGTGCCAGCAGATCCCGGAGCTCCTACGAGCAGTACTTC. Amino acid sequence: CASRSRSSYEQYF.

The table lists this clone with a few counts. The V gene is TRBV20-1, the J gene TRBJ1-1; D unclear. The CDR3 spans 11 residues. The V end was cut by 6 bases, the J end by 10 bases, with 15 bases between. CDR1 and CDR2 from the germline V gene are DFQATT and SNEGSKA (reference sequence). The CDR3 region has the DNA TGCAGTGCCCCCCTGGTGAGCGGAGCTTTCTTT. Translated, it gives CSAPLVSGAFF.

The chain is built from TRBV18 and TRBJ2-1; D is perhaps TRBD2 (6 bases). Germline assignment: CDR1 KGHSH and CDR2 LQKENI. V dropped 3 bases and J dropped 5 bases, with 11 bases sitting between them. This CDR3 is built from 14 residues. CDR3 amino acids: CASSPGLADNEQFF. The CDR3 DNA reads as TGTGCCAGCTCACCGGGACTGGCCGACAATGAGCAGTTCTTC.

In its sample, this clone was seen once. The V call is TRBV7-2, the J call TRBJ2-3; no definite D call. Per germline, CDR1 SGHTA and CDR2 FQGNSA. V dropped 6 bases and J dropped 3 bases, with 10 bases sitting between them. This CDR3 comprises 13 residues. In nucleotides, the CDR3 is TGTGCCAGCAGACCGTTACCTACAGATACGCAGTATTTT. Translating it yields CASRPLPTDTQYF.

The V call is TRBV2, the J call TRBJ2-1, with TRBD2 identical over 13 bases. Germline loops: CDR1 SNHLY, CDR2 FYNNEI. The ends lost 1 base at V and 7 bases at J; junction bases unmatched: 4. The CDR3 consists of 16 residues. In DNA, the CDR3 is TGTGCCAGCAGTGAAGGAGGGACTAGCGGGACGAATGAGCAGTTCTTC. Amino acid sequence: CASSEGGTSGTNEQFF.

The CDR3 is CASSLLTGRSPGETQYF. The CDR3 DNA sequence: TGCGCCAGCAGCCTGCTGACTGGACGGAGTCCGGGGGAGACCCAGTACTTC. V gene TRBV4-1 combines with J gene TRBJ2-5; D perhaps matches TRBD2 (5 bases). The CDR3 contains 17 residues. Germline lookup yields CDR1 MGHRA and CDR2 YSYEKL. V gave up 4 bases and J gave up 5 bases, with 23 bases separating them.

The table lists this clone with a few counts. V and J are TRBV7-6 and TRBJ1-4; D possibly corresponds to TRBD1 (5 bases). The V end was cut by 6 bases, the J end by 6 bases, with 20 bases between. Germline loops: CDR1 SGHVS, CDR2 FNYEAQ. The length of the CDR3 is 16 residues. Here the CDR3 reads CASSKIGGKVDEKLFF. DNA for the CDR3: TGTGCCAGCAGTAAAATTGGGGGGAAGGTTGATGAAAAACTGTTTTTT.

The chain links TRBV28 to TRBJ2-7; D is perhaps TRBD2 (5 bases). Germline CDR1 reads MDHEN; CDR2 reads SYDVKM. CDR3 length equals 15 residues. V dropped 6 bases and J dropped 1 base, with 16 bases sitting between them. The CDR3 nucleotides are TGTGCCAGCAGCTCTCACGAGGGCAGGTCCTACGAGCAGTACTTC. As protein: CASSSHEGRSYEQYF.

This chain joins TRBV5-8 and TRBJ2-1; 9 bases fit TRBD2. CDR3 length: 16 amino acids. J was trimmed by 3 bases and V by 0 bases; bases with no gene match: 4. Germline CDR1 SGHTS, CDR2 YDEGEE. The chain's CDR3 is CASSLGSGRIYNEQFF. The CDR3 bases are TGTGCCAGCAGCTTGGGCAGCGGGAGGATCTACAATGAGCAGTTCTTC.

This rearrangement joins TRBV9 to TRBJ1-1; D unclear. CDR1 is SGDLS and CDR2 is YYNGEE in the germline V gene. V lost 0 bases to trimming and J lost 6 bases, with 9 bases between them. This CDR3 spans 13 amino acids. The CDR3 here is CASSVVLGSEAFF. The CDR3 DNA is TGTGCCAGCAGCGTAGTCTTAGGGTCTGAAGCTTTCTTT.

The chain joins TRBV28 to TRBJ2-5; D gene ambiguous. The CDR3 loop spans 11 amino acids. Germline CDR1 is MDHEN and CDR2 is SYDVKM. V dropped 6 bases and J dropped 7 bases, with 9 bases sitting between them. The chain's CDR3 is CASSSDGTQYF. CDR3 coding DNA: TGTGCCAGCAGCTCAGACGGGACCCAGTACTTC.

The J gene is TRBJ1-1, the V gene TRBV15, with a possible D match to TRBD1 (5 bases). Trimming shortened V by 1 base and J by 7 bases, and 25 bases separated the two germline ends. The CDR3 is 18 amino acids. Germline CDR1 and CDR2: LNHNV and YYDKDF (reference sequence). The CDR3 nucleotides read TGTGCCACCAGCAGAGCCTTTGCCCTGGGACCAAATCCTTATGAAGCTTTCTTT. Its protein product is CATSRAFALGPNPYEAFF. Drawing the rest from reference TRBV15 and TRBJ1-1, the complete variable domain is DAMVIQNPRYQVTQFGKPVTLSCSQTLNHNVMYWYQQKSSQAPKLLFHYYDKDFNNEADTPDNFQSRRPNTSFCFLDIRSPGLGDTAMYLCATSRAFALGPNPYEAFFGQGTRLTVV.

This chain connects TRBV6-5 to TRBJ1-1; 8 nucleotides align to TRBD1. CDR1 and CDR2 (germline): MNHEY, SVGAGI. CDR3 length equals 13 residues. V lost 6 bases to trimming and J lost 9 bases; unmatched junction nucleotides: 9. The CDR3 reads CASSRSGGGQAFF. Written as DNA, the CDR3 is TGTGCCAGCAGCCGATCAGGGGGCGGCCAAGCTTTCTTT.

The chain couples TRBV27 to TRBJ1-1; D is ambiguous. This CDR3 is built from 13 residues. Germline V gene lookup returns CDR1 MNHEY and CDR2 SMNVEV (reference sequence). The V gene lost 4 bases and the J gene lost 5 bases, with 11 bases spanning the gap. For the CDR3, the DNA is TGTGCCAGCAGTTCGAGAAGGGAGACTGAAGCTTTCTTT. Its translation: CASSSRRETEAFF.

The V call is TRBV19, the J call TRBJ2-1; D unresolved. The CDR3 covers 13 residues. Deletions cut 9 bases from V and 9 bases from J, with 18 bases between. Germline V gene data show CDR1 as LNHDA and CDR2 as SQIVND (reference sequence). The CDR3 region has the DNA TGTGCCAGCCAGCCCCCGAGGATTTCTGAGCAGTTCTTC. Translation: CASQPPRISEQFF. Full variable domain (rest looked up from reference TRBV19 and TRBJ2-1): DGGITQSPKYLFRKEGQNVTLSCEQNLNHDAMYWYRQDPGQGLRLIYYSQIVNDFQKGDIAEGYSVSREKKESFPLTVTSAQKNPTAFYLCASQPPRISEQFFGPGTRLTVL.

The V call is TRBV7-2, the J call TRBJ2-1; D uncertain. V was trimmed by 1 base and J by 5 bases, leaving 3 bases between them. In germline, CDR1 is SGHTA, CDR2 FQGNSA. This CDR3 has 12 residues. The CDR3 region has the DNA TGTGCCAGCAGCTTAGTTCACAATGAGCAGTTCTTC. This encodes CASSLVHNEQFF.

CDR3 sequence: CAHGGLAYTGELFF. CDR3 DNA sequence: TGTGCCCACGGGGGACTAGCTTACACCGGGGAGCTGTTTTTT. The chain is built from TRBV6-1 and TRBJ2-2, with TRBD2 matching over 9 bases. Looked up from germline, CDR1 is MNHNS and CDR2 is SASEGT. The V gene end was trimmed by 11 bases and the J gene end by 3 bases; junction bases not matched to a gene: 7. The CDR3 is 14 amino acids.

In this sample, this clone turned up a few times. The chain links TRBV19 to TRBJ1-2, with D hard to call. The V gene's germline CDR1 is LNHDA and CDR2 SQIVND (reference sequence). Trimming stripped 8 bases from V and 4 bases from J, with 14 bases between. This CDR3 comprises 13 residues. In DNA form, the CDR3 reads TGTGCCAGTGGGATGGACGGGCCCTATGGCTACACCTTC. Translated, it gives CASGMDGPYGYTF.

The V gene is TRBV27, the J gene TRBJ1-2; weak D call: TRBD1 (5 bases). The V end was cut by 10 bases, the J end by 4 bases, with 13 bases between. Germline V gene lookup returns CDR1 MNHEY and CDR2 SMNVEV (reference sequence). The CDR3 has 12 amino acids. The CDR3 DNA reads TGTGCCACCGGGGCCGGGGGCTATGGCTACACCTTC. Its protein product is CATGAGGYGYTF.

This clone was counted a single time. The chain employs TRBV27 and TRBJ2-1; a possible D gene is TRBD2 (5 bases). The CDR3 totals 14 residues. The germline V and J ends were trimmed by 6 bases and 8 bases, with 17 bases remaining between them. The germline V gene has CDR1 MNHEY and CDR2 SMNVEV (reference sequence). The DNA for the CDR3 is TGTGCCAGCAGAAATGAGGTTGAGGGCGATGAGCAGTTCTTC. Translated, it gives CASRNEVEGDEQFF.

V is TRBV7-8 and J is TRBJ1-2; D unresolved. Germline CDR1 SGHVS, CDR2 FQNEAQ. This CDR3 is built from 14 residues. V lost 4 bases and J 2 bases, leaving 11 bases between the germline ends. CDR3: CASSSSVFNYGYTF. CDR3 coding DNA: TGTGCCAGCAGCTCGTCGGTATTCAACTATGGCTACACCTTC.

The chain couples TRBV5-6 to TRBJ2-2; D perhaps matches TRBD1 (6 bases). The CDR3 loop spans 16 amino acids. CDR1 is SGHDT, CDR2 YYEEEE, per germline. With 0 bases removed from V and 3 bases from J, the gap between germline ends came to 12 bases. The CDR3 sequence is CASSLEQGWDTGELFF. CDR3 DNA sequence: TGTGCCAGCAGCTTGGAACAGGGATGGGACACCGGGGAGCTGTTTTTT.

The chain is built from TRBV6-5 and TRBJ2-2; TRBD1 is a possible D gene (5 bases). CDR1 is MNHEY and CDR2 is SVGAGI in the germline V gene. The length of the CDR3 is 16 residues. Trimming cost V 0 bases and J 5 bases, with 13 bases left between them. CDR3 protein: CASSYSHPGPTGELFF. CDR3 sequence (DNA): TGTGCCAGCAGTTACTCTCACCCAGGGCCTACCGGGGAGCTGTTTTTT.